This T cell receptor beta chain derives from a study of T cell clonality in common variable immunodeficiency. Produced via immunoSEQ multiplex PCR; TCRdb's table is partial and in-frame only. The record shows more than 30,000 clones for this sample, with no singletons present. A note on this clone: The read terminates 3 residues ahead of where the CDR3 ends, so the germline J gene completes it.

Trimming pared 2 bases from V and 0 bases from J, leaving 11 bases between. Germline V gives CDR1 DFQATT, CDR2 SNEGSKA (reference sequence). This CDR3 spans 15 amino acids. The sample comprised peripheral blood mononuclear cells. The chain joins TRBV20-1 to TRBJ1-3; the D gene is possibly TRBD1 (5 bases). The receptor was derived from a person aged 18 to 70 in good health. CDR3 bases read: TGCAGTGCTAGACCAGACAGCGTCTCTGGAAACACC. This gives the protein CSARPDSVSGNT. The complete CDR3 protein is CSARPDSVSGNTIYF.